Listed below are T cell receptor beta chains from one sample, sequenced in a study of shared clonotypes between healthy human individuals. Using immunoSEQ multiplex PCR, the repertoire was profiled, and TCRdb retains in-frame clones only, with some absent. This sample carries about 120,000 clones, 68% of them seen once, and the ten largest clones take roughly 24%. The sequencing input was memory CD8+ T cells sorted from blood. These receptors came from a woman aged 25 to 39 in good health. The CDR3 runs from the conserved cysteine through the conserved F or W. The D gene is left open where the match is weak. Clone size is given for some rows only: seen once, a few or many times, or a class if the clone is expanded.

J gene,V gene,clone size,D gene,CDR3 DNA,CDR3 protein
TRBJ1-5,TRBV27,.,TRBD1,TGTGCCAGCAGTTTGAGACAGGGGTATCAGCCCCAGCATTTT,CASSLRQGYQPQHF
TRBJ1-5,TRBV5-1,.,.,TGCGCCAGCAGCGGGATTCCCAATCAGCCCCAGCATTTT,CASSGIPNQPQHF
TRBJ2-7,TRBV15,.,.,TGTGCCACCAGCGAGGGCTACGAGCAGTACTTC,CATSEGYEQYF
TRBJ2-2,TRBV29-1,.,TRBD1,TGCAGCGTGACAGGGTTCACCGGGGAGCTGTTTTTT,CSVTGFTGELFF
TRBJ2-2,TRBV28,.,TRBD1,TGTGCCAGCAGTCCCCCGGACAGGGAGACCGGGGAGCTGTTTTTT,CASSPPDRETGELFF
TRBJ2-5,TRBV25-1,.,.,TGTGCCAGCAGTGGAGAGGGCAGGGGAGAGACCCAGTACTTC,CASSGEGRGETQYF
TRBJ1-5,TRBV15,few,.,TGTGCCACCAGCACTAGTCCAGAAGGGGGACAGCCCCAGCATTTT,CATSTSPEGGQPQHF
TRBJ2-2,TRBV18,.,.,TGTGCCAGCTCACCGGGACCGAACACCGGGGAGCTGTTTTTT,CASSPGPNTGELFF
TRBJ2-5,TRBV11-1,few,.,TGTGCCAGCAGCCCTGGGGTAGGTGATCAAGAGACCCAGTACTTC,CASSPGVGDQETQYF
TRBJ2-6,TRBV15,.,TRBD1,TGTGCCACCAGCCCCCGAAAAGGGGGCATGATGGGGGCCAACGTCCTGACTTTC,CATSPRKGGMMGANVLTF
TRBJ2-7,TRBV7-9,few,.,TGTGCCAGCAGCCTATATCAGGGCGCCTACGAGCAGTACTTC,CASSLYQGAYEQYF
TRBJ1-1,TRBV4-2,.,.,TGTGCCAGCAGCCAAGTGGATGGCGTTAACACTGAAGCTTTCTTT,CASSQVDGVNTEAFF
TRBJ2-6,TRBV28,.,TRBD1,TGTGCCAGCACCCCCCTGCTAGAGGACAGGAGCTTCTCTGGGGCCAACGTCCTGACTTTC,CASTPLLEDRSFSGANVLTF
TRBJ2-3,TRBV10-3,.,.,TGTGCCATCAGTGAAACCGACTACACAGATACGCAGTATTTT,CAISETDYTDTQYF
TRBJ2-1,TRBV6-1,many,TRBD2,TGTGCCAGCAGTGATGGCCTGCGGGAGATGAGTGAGCAGTTCTTC,CASSDGLREMSEQFF
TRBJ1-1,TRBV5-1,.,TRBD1,TGCGCCAGCAGCTTGAAACAGGGGGCAGGGAACACTGAAGCTTTCTTT,CASSLKQGAGNTEAFF
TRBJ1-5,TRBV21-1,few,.,TGTGCCAGCAGCAAAGGTCCCGAAGGTCAGCCCCAGCATTTT,CASSKGPEGQPQHF
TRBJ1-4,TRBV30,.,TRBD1,TGTGCCTGGAACAATCAGGGGGCAGACTATGAAAAACTGTTTTTT,CAWNNQGADYEKLFF
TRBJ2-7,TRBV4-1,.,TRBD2,TGCGCCAGCAGCCTAAGCCCTGCGGGAGCGACCTACGAGCAGTACTTC,CASSLSPAGATYEQYF
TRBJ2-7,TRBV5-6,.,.,TGTGCCAGCAGCTTCTCAGTCGGTGCCTACGAGCAGTACTTC,CASSFSVGAYEQYF
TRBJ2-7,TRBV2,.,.,TGTGCCAGCAGTGAGGACAGCTACTCCTACGAGCAGTACTTC,CASSEDSYSYEQYF
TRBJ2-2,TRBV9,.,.,TGTGCCAGCAGCGTTCAGGGATCGAACACCGGGGAGCTGTTTTTT,CASSVQGSNTGELFF
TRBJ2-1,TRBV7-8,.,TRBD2,TGTGCCAGCAGCCCAGGCGCGGGAGAGCTCCATGAGCAGTTCTTC,CASSPGAGELHEQFF
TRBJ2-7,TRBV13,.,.,TGTGCCAGCAGCCTAGAAGGGGGGAACTTCGAGCAGTACTTC,CASSLEGGNFEQYF
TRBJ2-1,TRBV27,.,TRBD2,TGTGCCAGCAGTTTACCCCCAGCGGGAGCCAATAATGAGCAGTTCTTC,CASSLPPAGANNEQFF
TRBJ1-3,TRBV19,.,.,TGTGCCAGTAGTATGTCAGGCGGCGCCTCTGGAAACACCATATATTTT,CASSMSGGASGNTIYF
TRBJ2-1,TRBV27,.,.,TGTGCCAGCTCCGAGGGGCCACCAGAGCAGTTCTTC,CASSEGPPEQFF
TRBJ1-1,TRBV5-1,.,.,TGCGCCAGCCCTACCACCGTTTCCGGGGCGAACACTGAAGCTTTCTTT,CASPTTVSGANTEAFF
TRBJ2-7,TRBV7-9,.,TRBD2,TGTGCCAGCAGCCACAGGGTAGCGGGAGGTCCCTACGAGCAGTACTTC,CASSHRVAGGPYEQYF
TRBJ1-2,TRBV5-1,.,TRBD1,TGCGCCAGCAGCCTAGACAGGGGCTATGGCTACACCTTC,CASSLDRGYGYTF